The 24 T cell receptor beta chains reported below all come from one sample, sequenced in a study of blood T cell repertoires in COVID-19. Here immunoSEQ multiplex PCR was the method, and the copy in TCRdb shows in-frame clones only, minus some. Of 250,000 to 300,000 clones listed, around 88% were seen once; the top ten hold under 2.5%. Sequencing was carried out using peripheral blood. These receptors came from a man aged 25-40 years with active or convalescent COVID-19.

The chain links TRBV2 to TRBJ2-7; 9 bases match TRBD1. CDR1 is SNHLY, CDR2 FYNNEI, per germline. This CDR3 comprises 13 residues. V was clipped by 4 bases and J by 5 bases; unmatched bases: 3. CDR3: CASSVGQGNEQYF. In DNA form, the CDR3 reads TGTGCCAGCAGTGTTGGACAGGGGAACGAGCAGTACTTC.

This chain connects TRBV6-1 to TRBJ2-7, with D unclear. From germline, CDR1 is MNHNS and CDR2 SASEGT. The CDR3 loop spans 14 amino acids. V was pared by 1 base and J by 7 bases, with 14 bases between. In DNA, the CDR3 is TGTGCCAGCAGTGAAGGGGTCGGGTTTGGAGAGCAGTACTTC. Translation gives CASSEGVGFGEQYF.

The chain couples TRBV4-2 to TRBJ2-3; 13 nucleotides match TRBD2. V was clipped by 5 bases and J by 6 bases; unmatched bases: 20. The CDR3 has 20 amino acids. Per the germline V gene, CDR1 is LGHNA and CDR2 is YNFKEQ. CDR3 loop: CASSLRTSGGGLSTWDTQYF. In DNA form, the CDR3 reads TGTGCCAGCAGCTTACGGACTAGCGGGGGCGGACTATCTACCTGGGATACGCAGTATTTT.

This clone was observed a few times. The chain links TRBV4-2 to TRBJ1-2, with 7 bases matching TRBD1. The germline gives CDR1 LGHNA, CDR2 YNFKEQ. Germline trimming cut 3 bases from V and 6 bases from J; bases unmatched to any gene: 13. This CDR3 is 16 amino acids long. CDR3: CASSQRPGTVNHGYTF. The DNA for the CDR3 is TGTGCCAGCAGCCAGAGGCCCGGGACAGTAAATCATGGCTACACCTTC.

The V call is TRBV11-2, the J call TRBJ2-3, with TRBD2 identical over 8 bases. V dropped 5 bases and J dropped 2; count of bases not matched to a gene: 6. Looked up from germline, CDR1 is SGHAT and CDR2 is FQNNGV. The CDR3 totals 15 residues. This chain's CDR3 is CASSNSGGNTDTQYF. CDR3 coding DNA: TGTGCCAGCAGCAATTCGGGGGGGAACACAGATACGCAGTATTTT.

The V call is TRBV11-3, the J call TRBJ1-1; D is uncertain. CDR1 is SGHNT and CDR2 is YENEEA in the germline V gene. This CDR3 comprises 16 residues. Trimming removed 2 bases at V and 0 bases at J, with 13 bases between. The CDR3 coding sequence is TGTGCCAGCAGCTTATTTCTTGGCACGATGAACACTGAAGCTTTCTTT. This encodes CASSLFLGTMNTEAFF. Full variable domain (outside the CDR3, taken from reference TRBV11-3 and TRBJ1-1): EAGVVQSPRYKIIEKKQPVAFWCNPISGHNTLYWYLQNLGQGPELLIRYENEEAVDDSQLPKDRFSAERLKGVDSTLKIQPAELGDSAVYLCASSLFLGTMNTEAFFGQGTRLTVV.

The V gene is TRBV6-5, the J gene TRBJ1-2; a possible D gene is TRBD1 (6 bases). This CDR3 region has 13 residues. Germline CDR1 reads MNHEY; CDR2 reads SVGAGI. Trimming cost V 7 bases and J 7 bases, with 16 bases left between them. The CDR3 region is CASTPRQAPGYTF. Written as DNA, the CDR3 is TGTGCCAGCACCCCCAGACAGGCTCCTGGCTACACCTTC.

The chain uses TRBV2 and TRBJ1-5; 8 bases match TRBD1. Germline V gene data show CDR1 as SNHLY and CDR2 as FYNNEI. Trimming took 8 bases from V and 4 from J; bases not matched to a gene: 10. The CDR3 covers 15 residues. CDR3: CASGGDRLGNQPQHF. The CDR3 nucleotides are TGTGCCAGCGGTGGGGACAGGTTGGGAAATCAGCCCCAGCATTTT. Using reference TRBV2 and TRBJ1-5 for the parts outside the CDR3, the full variable domain is EPEVTQTPSHQVTQMGQEVILRCVPISNHLYFYWYRQILGQKVEFLVSFYNNEISEKSEIFDDQFSVERPDGSNFTLKIRSTKLEDSAMYFCASGGDRLGNQPQHFGDGTRLSIL.

The V call is TRBV30, the J call TRBJ2-5; 9 bases are a match to TRBD2. V lost 5 bases and J lost 1; bases outside the gene matches: 2. The length of the CDR3 is 13 residues. In germline, CDR1 is GTSNPN, CDR2 SVGIG (reference sequence). This CDR3 is CAWSAGGQETQYF. The CDR3 coding sequence is TGTGCCTGGTCAGCGGGGGGCCAAGAGACCCAGTACTTC.

This chain joins TRBV27 and TRBJ1-6; D is ambiguous. In germline, CDR1 is MNHEY, CDR2 SMNVEV (reference sequence). The ends were cut back, 3 bases at V and 11 bases at J, with 11 bases in the middle. The CDR3 totals 13 residues. In DNA form, the CDR3 reads TGTGCCAGCAGTTTCCTCGAGGGAACACCCCTCCACTTT. Its protein is CASSFLEGTPLHF.

The chain has TRBV28 and TRBJ1-6, with a tentative D call TRBD1 (6 bases). V was trimmed by 6 bases and J by 6 bases, leaving 12 bases between them. Looked up from germline, CDR1 is MDHEN and CDR2 is SYDVKM. This CDR3 is 14 amino acids long. CDR3 residues: CASREQGFNSPLHF. CDR3 nucleotide sequence: TGTGCCAGCAGGGAGCAGGGGTTTAATTCACCCCTCCACTTT. Filled out from reference TRBV28 and TRBJ1-6, the complete variable domain reads DVKVTQSSRYLVKRTGEKVFLECVQDMDHENMFWYRQDPGLGLRLIYFSYDVKMKEKGDIPEGYSVSREKKERFSLILESASTNQTSMYLCASREQGFNSPLHFGNGTRLTVT.

This chain connects TRBV29-1 to TRBJ2-7; TRBD1 matches at 9 bases. The CDR3 sequence is 16 residues long. With 1 base clipped from V and 3 bases from J, the junction kept 10 bases outside the gene matches. CDR1 and CDR2 (germline): SQVTM, ANQGSEA. CDR3 loop: CSVEGTDRGGIYEQYF. In DNA, the CDR3 is TGCAGCGTTGAAGGGACGGACAGGGGAGGGATCTACGAGCAGTACTTC.

The V gene is TRBV7-2, the J gene TRBJ1-3; D remains unclear. Trimming cost V 3 bases and J 8 bases, with 14 bases left between them. The CDR3 has 14 amino acids. Germline V CDR1 and CDR2: SGHTA, FQGNSA. CDR3 bases: TGTGCCAGCAGCTTGGGCAGCTCCGAGTACACCATATATTTT. This gives the protein CASSLGSSEYTIYF.

V is TRBV5-1 and J is TRBJ2-2; a weak D match, TRBD1 (5 bases). V was trimmed by 0 bases and J by 4 bases, leaving 7 bases between them. CDR1 is SGHRS and CDR2 is YFSETQ in the germline V gene. This CDR3 contains 14 residues. The CDR3 DNA reads as TGCGCCAGCAGCTTGGACAGGACCACCGGGGAGCTGTTTTTT. Translating gives CASSLDRTTGELFF.

The gene calls are TRBV6-5 and TRBJ2-1, with a possible D match to TRBD2 (6 bases). The CDR3 has 12 amino acids. Germline-derived CDR1 and CDR2 are MNHEY and SVGAGI. V was clipped by 6 bases and J by 6 bases, with 9 bases between them. CDR3 nucleotide sequence: TGTGCCAGCAGCTCGACTAGCAATGAGCAGTTCTTC. Translated: CASSSTSNEQFF.

V usage is TRBV7-7 and J usage is TRBJ1-4; D not certain. Germline V lookup: CDR1 SSHAT, CDR2 FNYEAQ (reference sequence). There are 18 residues in the CDR3. Trimming took off 5 bases at V and 0 bases at J, with 19 bases between the two ends. The CDR3 protein is CASSHPPGLPTTNEKLFF. DNA for the CDR3: TGTGCCAGCAGCCACCCCCCAGGATTACCTACAACTAATGAAAAACTGTTTTTT.

This clone occurred a few times. The CDR3 DNA is TGTGCCAGCAGCTTGGAAGGTGGGAGGAACACTGAAGCTTTCTTT. Residues: CASSLEGGRNTEAFF. The genes are TRBV5-4 and TRBJ1-1; D ambiguous. V was shortened by 0 bases and J by 1 base, with 10 bases between the two germline ends. The CDR3 sequence is 15 residues long. In germline, CDR1 is SGHNT, CDR2 YYREEE (reference sequence).

This clone was counted only a few times. The chain is built from TRBV7-2 and TRBJ1-3, with D possibly matching TRBD1 (5 bases). Trimming left V 5 bases short and J 2 bases short, with 16 bases between. The CDR3 runs to 16 residues. CDR1 and CDR2 (germline): SGHTA, FQGNSA. The CDR3 spells CASSRGPGEAGNTIYF. The CDR3 bases are TGTGCCAGCAGCCGGGGACCCGGGGAGGCTGGAAACACCATATATTTT. The full variable domain, in which reference TRBV7-2 and TRBJ1-3 provide the parts outside the CDR3, is GAGVSQSPSNKVTEKGKDVELRCDPISGHTALYWYRQSLGQGLEFLIYFQGNSAPDKSGLPSDRFSAERTGGSVSTLTIQRTQQEDSAVYLCASSRGPGEAGNTIYFGEGSWLTVV.

The rearrangement joins TRBV6-2 or TRBV6-3 to TRBJ1-3; D unclear. The germline V and J ends were trimmed by 0 bases and 1 base, with 7 bases remaining between them. In germline, CDR1 is MNHEY, CDR2 SVGEGT. The CDR3 length is 15 residues. CDR3 loop: CASSYSPGSGNTIYF. DNA of the CDR3: TGTGCCAGCAGTTACTCGCCGGGGTCTGGAAACACCATATATTTT.

The chain joins TRBV10-3 to TRBJ2-1; tentatively, D is TRBD1 (5 bases). Germline CDR1 is ENHRY and CDR2 is SYGVKD. The CDR3 is 14 amino acids. Trimming took off 3 bases at V and 7 bases at J, with 13 bases between the two ends. CDR3 DNA: TGTGCCATCAGTGATAGGGGCGCTAAAAATGAGCAGTTCTTC. This codes for CAISDRGAKNEQFF.

V and J are TRBV25-1 and TRBJ1-6; D is ambiguous. V was trimmed by 2 bases and J by 10 bases, leaving 12 bases between them. The CDR3 extends over 14 amino acids. Germline CDR1 and CDR2: MGHDK and SYGVNS. The CDR3 DNA is TGTGCCAGCAGTGAACTCCGACGGGGATCACCCCTCCACTTT. Translation gives CASSELRRGSPLHF.

The chain is built from TRBV2 and TRBJ2-5; D is ambiguous. The CDR3 extends over 13 amino acids. Trimming cost V 6 bases and J 5 bases, with 13 bases left between them. Germline V lookup: CDR1 SNHLY, CDR2 FYNNEI. This chain's CDR3 is CASRETIVETQYF. CDR3 nucleotides: TGTGCCAGCAGGGAAACTATTGTGGAGACCCAGTACTTC.

This chain uses TRBV5-1 with TRBJ1-1; maybe TRBD1 (5 bases). The CDR3 covers 16 residues. V gave up 5 bases and J gave up 5 bases, with 22 bases separating them. CDR1 SGHRS and CDR2 YFSETQ come from the germline V gene. The CDR3 DNA is TGCGCCAGCAGGCATGAAGCTCAGGGCAGGGCGACTGAAGCTTTCTTT. Its protein product is CASRHEAQGRATEAFF.

The chain links TRBV2 to TRBJ2-5; D gene uncertain. This CDR3 region has 13 residues. Germline V gives CDR1 SNHLY, CDR2 FYNNEI. V lost 5 bases and J 1 base, leaving 8 bases between the germline ends. CDR3 bases: TGTGCCAGCAGTCGAGGCGGCCAAGAGACCCAGTACTTC. This sequence encodes CASSRGGQETQYF.